This T cell receptor (beta chain) was sequenced for a study of blood T cell repertoires in COVID-19. The length of the CDR3 is 13 residues. Germline V gene sequence: CDR1 MNHEY, CDR2 SVGAGI. Comments on this clone: The junction and the germline gene differ at one end; a read error may be behind it.

Libraries were prepared by immunoSEQ multiplex PCR; TCRdb keeps only in-frame clonotypes and omits some of them. The data contain approximately 300,000 clones, approximately 83% of them seen just once; the ten biggest clones take up more than 4%. The chain is built from TRBV6-5 and TRBJ2-1; D not certain. This receptor was taken from a woman between 25 and 40 years old who had recovered from COVID-19. Material for sequencing was PBMCs or T cells enriched from blood (not recorded which). CDR3 loop: CATSSLAMNEQFF. The CDR3 region has the DNA TGTGCCACCAGTAGTTTAGCAATGAATGAGCAGTTCTTC.